Sequencing of this T cell receptor (beta chain) was carried out in a study of synovial regulatory T cells in juvenile arthritis. Assay: immunoSEQ multiplex PCR; the TCRdb copy retains only in-frame clones and omits some. This sample's table reports around 10,000 clones. Worth noting for this clone: Antigen specificity is unknown.

The CDR3 has 19 residues. Nucleotide data are not available. Germline V gene lookup returns CDR1 SGHNT and CDR2 YYREEE (reference sequence). Study-wide results and limits: Inflammation-associated Treg cells in blood had less TCR diversity than the remaining blood Treg cells. Across patients, iaTreg TCR repertoires were mostly private, partly shared with synovial Teff and blood CPL. Synovial Tregs shared more CDR3 sequences with iaTregs than other blood Tregs.

This receptor was identified in a donor under 30 with juvenile idiopathic arthritis. The rearrangement links TRBV5-4 to TRBJ2-7; lacking DNA, the TRBD2 call made by TCRdb goes unchecked. Sequencing input: Treg cells from blood. Subset meaning: remaining (HLA-DR-negative) circulating blood Treg cells. This CDR3 is CASSFGRIRGSGGAGEQYF.